Sequencing of this TCR beta chain was carried out in a study of T cell changes during pregnancy in multiple sclerosis. V shed 5 bases and J shed 1 base, with 15 bases lying between them. Germline values: CDR1 SGHVS, CDR2 FNYEAQ. This CDR3 is 16 amino acids long. Assay used: immunoSEQ multiplex PCR; TCRdb lists only in-frame clones, some missing. The repertoire holds roughly 70,000 clones, with about nine tenths as singletons. This receptor was obtained from a female donor with multiple sclerosis, enrolled in a pregnancy study. Material: peripheral blood, obtained in the third trimester of pregnancy. This chain uses TRBV7-6 with TRBJ2-1, with a possible D match to TRBD2 (5 bases). The CDR3 region is CASSQIPGGSYNEQFF. DNA of the CDR3: TGTGCCAGCAGCCAAATACCTGGAGGTTCCTACAATGAGCAGTTCTTC.